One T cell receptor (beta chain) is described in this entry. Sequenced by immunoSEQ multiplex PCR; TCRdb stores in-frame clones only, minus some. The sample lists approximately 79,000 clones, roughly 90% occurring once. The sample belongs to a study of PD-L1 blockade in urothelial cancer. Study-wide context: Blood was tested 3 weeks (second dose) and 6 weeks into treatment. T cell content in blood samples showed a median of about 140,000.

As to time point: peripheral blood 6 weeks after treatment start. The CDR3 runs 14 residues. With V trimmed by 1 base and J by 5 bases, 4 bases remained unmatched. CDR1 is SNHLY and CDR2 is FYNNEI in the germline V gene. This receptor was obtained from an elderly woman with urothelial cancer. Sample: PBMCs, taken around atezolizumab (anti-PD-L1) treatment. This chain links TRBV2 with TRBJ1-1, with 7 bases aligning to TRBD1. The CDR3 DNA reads TGTGCCAGCAGTGAAGGGTACAGGGGAACTGAAGCTTTCTTT. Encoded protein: CASSEGYRGTEAFF.